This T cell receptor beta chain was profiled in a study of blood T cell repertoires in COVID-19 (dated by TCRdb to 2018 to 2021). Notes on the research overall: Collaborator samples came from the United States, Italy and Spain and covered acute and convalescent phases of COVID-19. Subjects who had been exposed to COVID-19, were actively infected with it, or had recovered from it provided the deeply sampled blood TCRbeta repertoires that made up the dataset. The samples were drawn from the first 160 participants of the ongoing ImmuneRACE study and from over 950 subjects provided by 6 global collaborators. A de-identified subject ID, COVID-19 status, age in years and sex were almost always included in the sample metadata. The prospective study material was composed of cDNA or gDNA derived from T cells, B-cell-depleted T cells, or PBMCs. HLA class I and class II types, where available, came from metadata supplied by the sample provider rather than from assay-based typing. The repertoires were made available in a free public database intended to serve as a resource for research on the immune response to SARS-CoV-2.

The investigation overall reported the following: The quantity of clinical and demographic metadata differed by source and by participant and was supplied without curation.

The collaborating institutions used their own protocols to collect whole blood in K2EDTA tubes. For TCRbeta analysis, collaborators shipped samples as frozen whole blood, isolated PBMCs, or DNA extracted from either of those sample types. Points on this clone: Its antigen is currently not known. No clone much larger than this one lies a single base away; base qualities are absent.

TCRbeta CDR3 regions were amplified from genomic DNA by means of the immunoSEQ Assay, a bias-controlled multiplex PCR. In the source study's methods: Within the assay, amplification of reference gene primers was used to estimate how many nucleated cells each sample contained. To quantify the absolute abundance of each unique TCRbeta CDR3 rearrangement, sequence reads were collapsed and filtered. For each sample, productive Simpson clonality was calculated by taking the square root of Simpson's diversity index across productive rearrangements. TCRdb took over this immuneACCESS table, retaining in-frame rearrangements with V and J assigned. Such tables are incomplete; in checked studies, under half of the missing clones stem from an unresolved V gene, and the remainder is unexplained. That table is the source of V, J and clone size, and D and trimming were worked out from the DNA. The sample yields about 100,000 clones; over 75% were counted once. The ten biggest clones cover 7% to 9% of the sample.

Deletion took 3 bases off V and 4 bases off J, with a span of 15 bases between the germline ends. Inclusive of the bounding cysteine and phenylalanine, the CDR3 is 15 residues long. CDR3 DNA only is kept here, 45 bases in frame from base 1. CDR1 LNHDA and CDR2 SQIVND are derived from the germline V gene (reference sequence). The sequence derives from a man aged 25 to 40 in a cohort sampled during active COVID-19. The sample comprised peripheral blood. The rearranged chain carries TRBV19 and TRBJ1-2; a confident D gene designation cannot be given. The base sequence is TGTGCCAGTAGTATTTCTGTTACTGACTTCTATGGCTACACCTTC. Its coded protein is CASSISVTDFYGYTF. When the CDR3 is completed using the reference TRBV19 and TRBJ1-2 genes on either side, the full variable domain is DGGITQSPKYLFRKEGQNVTLSCEQNLNHDAMYWYRQDPGQGLRLIYYSQIVNDFQKGDIAEGYSVSREKKESFPLTVTSAQKNPTAFYLCASSISVTDFYGYTFGSGTRLTVV.